By sample fraction, the clone carrying this TCR beta chain is medium-sized. This sample was taken from a study of CD4 and CD8 cells across lung adenocarcinoma regions. The germline gives CDR1 MNHNY, CDR2 SVGAGI (reference sequence). This CDR3 spans 13 amino acids. V gave up 10 bases and J gave up 4 bases; unmatched junction bases: 4. A single record per CDR3 protein comes from TCRdb applying MiXCR to the PCR reads. The table lists about 19,000 distinct CDR3 sequences, approximately 52% of them singletons. The sequence came from a female donor with lung adenocarcinoma. The CD4 and CD8 labels of this study may be unreliable. The specimen was CD8+ T cells from the center of a lung tumor. The chain carries TRBV6-6 and TRBJ2-3; TRBD1 aligns across 11 bases. The CDR3 nucleotides are TGTGCCACCGGGACAGGGGGGTCAGATACGCAGTATTTT. Its protein is CATGTGGSDTQYF.